Sequencing of this TCR beta chain was carried out in a study of pediatric ulcerative colitis. Concerning this clone itself: As yet, its antigen is unknown.

Controls: normal colonoscopy findings, no IBD within the following year. Blood was drawn at the time of colonoscopy. CDR3 length: 14 residues. Germline V gene sequence: CDR1 SGHRS, CDR2 YFSETQ. V was clipped by 0 bases and J by 2 bases; unmatched bases: 2. Study observations and caveats: In rectum, acute severe colitis had expanded clones and less diversity. All ulcerative colitis patients, but no controls, carried two rectal clonotypes.

Data came from immunoSEQ multiplex PCR; TCRdb stores just in-frame clones and leaves some out. The sample yields about 60,000 clones, about 87% seen once. The receptor was derived from a boy aged 5-17 years who was a control in a study of pediatric ulcerative colitis. Sequenced material: blood. V is TRBV5-1 and J is TRBJ2-7, with 7 positions matching TRBD1. The CDR3 sequence: CASSLGTGTYEQYF. The CDR3 nucleotides read TGCGCCAGCAGCTTGGGGACAGGAACCTACGAGCAGTACTTC.